This T cell receptor (beta chain) derives from a study of cytomegalovirus exposure and HLA in healthy donors. Looking at the study overall: Some 90 million unique TCRs from HLA-typed donors were held in an early data release. General study findings and limits: Excluded were some V segments that proved indistinguishable, including TRBV6-2 and TRBV6-3. Several of the most significant clusters were apparently associated with common viral pathogens in a later analysis.

This PCR relied on a set of 60 Vbeta primers and 13 Jbeta primers. In the source study's methods: Unique TCR beta chains totaled roughly 80 million in a later count, with roughly 10 million of them shared. Sequencing was performed with immunoSEQ multiplex PCR; in TCRdb, only in-frame clones are kept and a portion is missing. The V and J calls and clone size were taken over from that table, and D and trimming were inferred from the DNA. The table lists around 75,000 clones, about three quarters of them singletons. For this clone: Its antigen remains unidentified.

The ends lost 2 bases at V and 5 bases at J; junction bases unmatched: 18. Germline V gives CDR1 MRHNA, CDR2 SNTAGT. The CDR3 runs to 20 residues. The chain is built from TRBV6-4 and TRBJ2-7, with 13 bases matching TRBD2. This clonotype originated in a man between 18 and 29 years old in good health and CMV-seronegative. Sequences were obtained from PBMCs. The CDR3 DNA reads TGTGCCAGCAGTGACGTGACCGGGCCACTAGCGGGGGGGCATCAGGACGAGCAGTACTTC. It translates to CASSDVTGPLAGGHQDEQYF.